Listed here is a single T cell receptor (beta chain). Each CDR3 protein is one row after TCRdb ran MiXCR on the RT-PCR reads. The sample consists of roughly 150,000 distinct CDR3 sequences, about 24% of them appearing once. This sample is part of a study of patients and donors after allogeneic stem cell transplantation. CDR1 is SGHRS, CDR2 YFSETQ, per germline. This CDR3 region has 13 residues. The V and J ends lost 7 bases and 5 bases respectively, with 15 bases between them. Input material: blood, either unsorted or a sorted T cell fraction (not recorded which). J is TRBJ2-5 and V is TRBV5-1, with D possibly being TRBD1 (5 bases). The receptor was isolated from a human donor who was either an allogeneic HSCT recipient or a stem cell or donor lymphocyte infusion donor (not recorded which). It is not recorded whose cells these are; they may come from a transplant donor. CDR3 in DNA: TGCGCCAGCGGTGCAGGGTTTACGGAGACCCAGTACTTC. It specifies CASGAGFTETQYF.